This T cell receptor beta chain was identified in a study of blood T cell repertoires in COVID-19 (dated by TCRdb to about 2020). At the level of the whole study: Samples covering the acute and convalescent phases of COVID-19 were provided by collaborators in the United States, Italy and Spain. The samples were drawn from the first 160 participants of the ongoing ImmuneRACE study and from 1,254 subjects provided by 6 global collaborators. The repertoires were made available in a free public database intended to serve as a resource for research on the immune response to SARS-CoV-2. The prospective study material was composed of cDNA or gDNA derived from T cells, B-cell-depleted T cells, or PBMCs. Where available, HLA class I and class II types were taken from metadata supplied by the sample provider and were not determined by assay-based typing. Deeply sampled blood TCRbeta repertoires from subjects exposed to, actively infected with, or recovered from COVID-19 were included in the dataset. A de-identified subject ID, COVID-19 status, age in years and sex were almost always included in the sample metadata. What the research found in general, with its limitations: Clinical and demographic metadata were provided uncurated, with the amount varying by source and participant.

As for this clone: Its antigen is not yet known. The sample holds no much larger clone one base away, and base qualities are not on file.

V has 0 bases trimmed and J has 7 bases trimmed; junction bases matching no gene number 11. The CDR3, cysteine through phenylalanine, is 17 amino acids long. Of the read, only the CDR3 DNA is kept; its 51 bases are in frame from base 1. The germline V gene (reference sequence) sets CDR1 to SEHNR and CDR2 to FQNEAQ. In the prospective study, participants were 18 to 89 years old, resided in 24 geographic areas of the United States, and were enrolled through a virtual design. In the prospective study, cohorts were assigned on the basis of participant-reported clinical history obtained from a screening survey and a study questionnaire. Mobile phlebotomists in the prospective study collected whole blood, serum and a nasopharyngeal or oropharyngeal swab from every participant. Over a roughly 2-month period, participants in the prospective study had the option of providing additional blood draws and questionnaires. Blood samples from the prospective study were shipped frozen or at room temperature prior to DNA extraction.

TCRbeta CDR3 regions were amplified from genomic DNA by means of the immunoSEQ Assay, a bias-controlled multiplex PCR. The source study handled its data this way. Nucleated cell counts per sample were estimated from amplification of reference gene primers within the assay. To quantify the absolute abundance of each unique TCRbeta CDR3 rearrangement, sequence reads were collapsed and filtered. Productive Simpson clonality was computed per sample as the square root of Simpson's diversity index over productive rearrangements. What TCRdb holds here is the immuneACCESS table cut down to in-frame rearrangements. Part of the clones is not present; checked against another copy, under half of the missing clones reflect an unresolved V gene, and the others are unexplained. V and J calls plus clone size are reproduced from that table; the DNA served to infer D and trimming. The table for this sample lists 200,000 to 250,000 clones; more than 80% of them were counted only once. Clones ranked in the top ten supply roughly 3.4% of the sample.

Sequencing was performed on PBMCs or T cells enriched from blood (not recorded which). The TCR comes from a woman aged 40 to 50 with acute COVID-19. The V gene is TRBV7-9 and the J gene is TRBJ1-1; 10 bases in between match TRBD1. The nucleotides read TGTGCCAGCAGCTTAGCGCTAAGCGACAGGGGGCGCTTTGAAGCTTTCTTT. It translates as CASSLALSDRGRFEAFF.